This T cell receptor (beta chain) was observed in a study of blood T cell repertoires in COVID-19. Turning to the study itself: Collection of acute and convalescent COVID-19 samples took place in the United States, Italy and Spain.

Germline V lookup: CDR1 SQVTM, CDR2 ANQGSEA. J gave up 6 bases and V 6 bases, and 11 bases lay outside the gene matches. This CDR3 has 14 amino acids. The sample holds a few counts of this clone. Individuals drawn from under 30 US areas were roughly 18 to 89 years old. Cohort allocation depended upon clinical history that participants reported. No more than 2 weeks before study entry, exposed participants had met a case of COVID-19. Only in-frame clones appear in the TCRdb table, and some are missing; sequencing was by immunoSEQ multiplex PCR. The sample records approximately 300,000 clones, 85% being singletons.

The sequenced sample consisted of PBMCs or T cells enriched from blood (not recorded which). The chain has TRBV29-1 and TRBJ1-1; 9 positions match TRBD1. The TCR originated in a woman aged 25 to 45 who had been exposed to COVID-19. The CDR3 spells CSVGSGTGTSEAFF. The DNA of the CDR3 is TGCAGCGTGGGATCCGGGACAGGGACATCTGAAGCTTTCTTT.